This TCR beta chain was identified during a study of blood T cell repertoires in COVID-19. Turning to the study itself: Sample material is recorded as cDNA or gDNA derived from T cells, B-cell-depleted T cells, or PBMCs.

Sequencing was performed with immunoSEQ multiplex PCR; in TCRdb, only in-frame clones are kept and a portion is missing. The sample consists of 300,000 to 450,000 clones, 80% to 90% of them appearing once. The V end lost 1 base, the J end lost 2 bases, and 8 bases lay between the germline ends. CDR3 length: 14 residues. The V gene's germline CDR1 is MGHRA and CDR2 YSYEKL. This TCR derives from a man younger than 40 who had recovered from COVID-19. The rearrangement joins TRBV4-1 to TRBJ2-5; D remains unclear. Sequenced sample: PBMCs or T cells enriched from blood (not recorded which). CDR3 region: CASSQVMAQETQYF. CDR3 nucleotide sequence: TGCGCCAGCAGCCAAGTCATGGCACAAGAGACCCAGTACTTC.